This T cell receptor (beta chain) emerged from a study of T cells in severe cutaneous drug reactions. Whole-study results and caveats: A public TCRbeta CDR3 appeared in all seven CBZ-SJS/TEN blister samples, averaging approximately 13%.

This CDR3 contains 11 residues. Germline V lookup: CDR1 SQVTM, CDR2 ANQGSEA. The iRepertoire multiplex PCR system with TCR subtype-specific primers built both bulk and single-cell libraries. TCRdb reanalyzed the multiplex PCR reads, giving one entry per CDR3 protein sequence and no DNA. Its clone listing holds 8,000 to 8,500 distinct CDR3 sequences. Remarks on this clonotype: Its matching antigen is unknown.

The donors had carbamazepine-induced Stevens-Johnson syndrome or toxic epidermal necrolysis. The sample was cells from a skin blister. This receptor was identified in a human donor with a severe cutaneous adverse drug reaction. The chain combines TRBV29-1 with TRBJ2-2; no DNA is available, so the TRBD2 call from TCRdb remains unchecked. CDR3 in amino acids: CSAAGGPGSCF.